This TCR beta chain is drawn from a study of blood T cell repertoires in COVID-19. Overall study: The analysed material was cDNA or gDNA that came from T cells, B-cell-depleted T cells, or PBMCs.

Unmatched junction bases numbered 10, after V lost 5 bases and J lost 10 bases. This CDR3 has 14 amino acids. Germline CDR1 reads SGHTA; CDR2 reads FQGNSA. This clone was counted once. Original analysis: The authors estimated nucleated cell counts from reference gene primer amplification. Sequencing was performed with immunoSEQ multiplex PCR; in TCRdb, only in-frame clones are kept and a portion is missing. V and J calls and clone size are given by that table; D and trimming were obtained from the DNA. The data contain around 270,000 clones, roughly 84% of them singletons. The sequencing input was peripheral blood. The chain joins TRBV7-2 to TRBJ2-3; 9 bases map to TRBD2. This TCR was recovered from a woman between 40 and 55 years old who had recovered from COVID-19. The CDR3 DNA follows: TGTGCCAGCAGCCAAGTACTAGCGGGTTATGCGCAGTATTTT. This encodes CASSQVLAGYAQYF.